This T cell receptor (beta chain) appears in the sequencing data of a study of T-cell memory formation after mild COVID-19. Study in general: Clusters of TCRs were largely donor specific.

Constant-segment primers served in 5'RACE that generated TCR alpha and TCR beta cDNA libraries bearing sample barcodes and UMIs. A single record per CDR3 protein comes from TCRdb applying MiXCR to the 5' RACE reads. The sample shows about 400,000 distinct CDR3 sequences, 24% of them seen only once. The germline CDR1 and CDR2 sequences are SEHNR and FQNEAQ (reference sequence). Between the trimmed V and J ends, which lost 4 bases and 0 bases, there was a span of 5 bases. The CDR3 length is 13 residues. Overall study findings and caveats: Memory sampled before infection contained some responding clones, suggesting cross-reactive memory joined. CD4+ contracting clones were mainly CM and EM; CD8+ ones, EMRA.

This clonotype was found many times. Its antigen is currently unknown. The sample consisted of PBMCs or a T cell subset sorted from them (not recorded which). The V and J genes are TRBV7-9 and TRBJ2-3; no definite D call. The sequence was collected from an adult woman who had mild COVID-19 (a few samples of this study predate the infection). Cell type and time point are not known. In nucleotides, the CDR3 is TGTGCCAGCAGCTGGACCAGCACAGATACGCAGTATTTT. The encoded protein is CASSWTSTDTQYF. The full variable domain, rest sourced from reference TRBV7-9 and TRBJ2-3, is DTGVSQNPRHKITKRGQNVTFRCDPISEHNRLYWYRQTLGQGPEFLTYFQNEAQLEKSRLLSDRFSAERPKGSFSTLEIQRTEQGDSAMYLCASSWTSTDTQYFGPGTRLTVL.